These 23 T cell receptor beta chains share one sample of origin, sequenced in a study of blood T cell repertoires in COVID-19. The assay was immunoSEQ multiplex PCR, and TCRdb's table has in-frame clones only and misses some. The sample contains about 160,000 clones, about 93% of which appear only once. Sample: peripheral blood. The receptors derive from a woman aged 50 to 60 with acute or convalescent COVID-19.

The chain combines TRBV5-1 with TRBJ1-1; TRBD1 matches at 7 bases. The CDR3 length is 16 residues. In germline, CDR1 is SGHRS, CDR2 YFSETQ. The V gene end was trimmed by 2 bases and the J gene end by 5 bases; junction bases not matched to a gene: 12. The CDR3 coding sequence is TGCGCCAGCAGCTTTATCCCAGGGGGGAAGAGGACTGAAGCTTTCTTT. This codes for CASSFIPGGKRTEAFF.

This rearrangement joins TRBV4-1 to TRBJ2-1; the match to TRBD1 covers 7 bases. Germline values: CDR1 MGHRA, CDR2 YSYEKL. The V gene end was trimmed by 4 bases and the J gene end by 7 bases; junction bases not matched to a gene: 13. The CDR3 totals 16 residues. For the CDR3, the DNA is TGCGCCAGCAGCCTTAGTCCGGGACAGCTTTTAAATGAGCAGTTCTTC. Amino acids: CASSLSPGQLLNEQFF.

V is TRBV6-6 and J is TRBJ2-7, with 13 bases fitting TRBD2. Germline V gene data show CDR1 as MNHNY and CDR2 as SVGAGI (reference sequence). V shed 5 bases, J shed 5 bases, and the junction held 12 bases outside the gene matches. The CDR3 is 17 residues long. For the CDR3, the DNA is TGTGCCAGCAGTCCACCCCCTCGGACTAGCGGGAGCCACGAGCAGTACTTC. Its protein is CASSPPPRTSGSHEQYF.

This clone was counted once. This chain joins TRBV4-1 and TRBJ1-1; possibly TRBD1 for D (5 bases). The CDR3 has 14 residues. The V gene's germline CDR1 is MGHRA and CDR2 YSYEKL. V was trimmed by 4 bases and J by 3 bases, leaving 12 bases between them. CDR3 nucleotides: TGCGCCAGCAGCCTGAGAGGAGGGGACACTGAAGCTTTCTTT. Amino acids: CASSLRGGDTEAFF.

The V call is TRBV11-2, the J call TRBJ2-7; D is perhaps TRBD1 (5 bases). The V end was cut by 1 base, the J end by 9 bases, with 16 bases between. Germline V lookup: CDR1 SGHAT, CDR2 FQNNGV. This CDR3 region has 14 residues. DNA for the CDR3: TGTGCCAGCAGCTTAGGGACCGCGCAGGGTCGGCAGTACTTC. As protein: CASSLGTAQGRQYF.

The chain combines TRBV6-5 with TRBJ2-1; the D gene is possibly TRBD1 (5 bases). The CDR3 sequence is 14 residues long. Trimming left V 10 bases short and J 2 bases short, with 15 bases between. In germline, CDR1 is MNHEY, CDR2 SVGAGI. CDR3 coding DNA: TGTGCCACCCACGGAGCAGGGCCCTACAATGAGCAGTTCTTC. It yields the protein CATHGAGPYNEQFF.

The rearrangement joins TRBV27 to TRBJ2-5; D perhaps matches TRBD2 (6 bases). CDR3 length: 14 amino acids. V was pared by 6 bases and J by 5 bases, with 16 bases between. Germline V CDR1 and CDR2: MNHEY, SMNVEV (reference sequence). The DNA for the CDR3 is TGTGCCAGCAGCCGCCTTTCAGGAGGGGAGACCCAGTACTTC. Translation: CASSRLSGGETQYF.

The rearrangement uses TRBV4-2 and TRBJ2-1; 7 bases match TRBD2. The V segment lost 2 bases and the J segment 5 bases; nucleotides outside the gene matches: 6. The CDR3 runs 15 residues. Germline V gene sequence: CDR1 LGHNA, CDR2 YNFKEQ. CDR3 residues: CASSQPAGLDNEQFF. The CDR3 nucleotides are TGTGCCAGCAGCCAACCAGCGGGATTGGACAATGAGCAGTTCTTC.

The chain combines TRBV5-6 with TRBJ2-7; D gene ambiguous. The V and J ends lost 0 bases and 7 bases respectively, with 5 bases between them. Germline assignment: CDR1 SGHDT and CDR2 YYEEEE. The CDR3 is 11 amino acids. CDR3 sequence reads: CASSLGREQYF. The CDR3, as DNA: TGTGCCAGCAGCTTGGGGCGGGAGCAGTACTTC. Full variable domain (missing parts from reference TRBV5-6 and TRBJ2-7): DAGVTQSPTHLIKTRGQQVTLRCSPKSGHDTVSWYQQALGQGPQFIFQYYEEEERQRGNFPDRFSGHQFPNYSSELNVNALLLGDSALYLCASSLGREQYFGPGTRLTVT.

This CDR3 is CASSTDRVGLINTEAFF. DNA of the CDR3: TGTGCCAGTAGTACCGACAGGGTTGGGTTGATAAACACTGAAGCTTTCTTT. The chain combines TRBV19 with TRBJ1-1; TRBD1 matches at 7 bases. The CDR3 length is 17 residues. Unmatched junction bases numbered 13, after V lost 4 bases and J lost 2 bases. Germline lookup yields CDR1 LNHDA and CDR2 SQIVND (reference sequence).

The chain recombines TRBV5-6 with TRBJ2-7; no reliable D call. The germline CDR1 and CDR2 sequences are SGHDT and YYEEEE. CDR3 length: 14 residues. V lost 0 bases and J lost 6, with 13 bases in between. This chain's CDR3 is CASSLGLRFSEQYF. The CDR3 nucleotides are TGTGCCAGCAGCTTGGGACTTCGATTCTCCGAGCAGTACTTC.

This clone appeared once. The CDR3 bases are TGCAGCGTCGTACGACAGGGTTTTTCTGGAAACACCATATATTTT. Protein sequence: CSVVRQGFSGNTIYF. This chain joins TRBV29-1 and TRBJ1-3, with 7 nucleotides matching TRBD1. The V gene end was trimmed by 6 bases and the J gene end by 1 base; junction bases not matched to a gene: 9. CDR3 length: 15 residues. The germline CDR1 and CDR2 sequences are SQVTM and ANQGSEA.

The chain carries TRBV9 and TRBJ2-3; 10 bases fit TRBD2. The CDR3 runs 16 residues. Germline CDR1 is SGDLS and CDR2 is YYNGEE. The V and J ends lost 4 bases and 1 base, in that order; junction bases with no gene match: 6. The CDR3, as DNA: TGTGCCAGCAGCAATCTAGCGGGAGTCGGCACAGATACGCAGTATTTT. This sequence encodes CASSNLAGVGTDTQYF.

J is TRBJ1-5 and V is TRBV5-1; 7 bases are shared with TRBD1. This CDR3 is 15 amino acids long. V was clipped by 1 base and J by 2 bases; unmatched bases: 3. Looked up from germline, CDR1 is SGHRS and CDR2 is YFSETQ. The CDR3 bases are TGCGCCAGCAGCTTGTCTGGACAGGGCAATCAGCCCCAGCATTTT. Translating gives CASSLSGQGNQPQHF. Variable domain in full (rest from reference TRBV5-1 and TRBJ1-5): KAGVTQTPRYLIKTRGQQVTLSCSPISGHRSVSWYQQTPGQGLQFLFEYFSETQRNKGNFPGRFSGRQFSNSRSEMNVSTLELGDSALYLCASSLSGQGNQPQHFGDGTRLSIL.

The chain recombines TRBV3-1 (or the pseudogene TRBV3-2) with TRBJ2-2; D is unresolved. CDR1 and CDR2 from the germline V gene are LGHDT and YNNKEL (reference sequence). CDR3 length equals 15 residues. Between the trimmed V and J ends, which lost 1 base and 7 bases, there was a span of 13 bases. In nucleotides, the CDR3 is TGTGCCAGCAGCCAAGTTGTTACGACTTTCGGGGAGCTGTTTTTT. It yields the protein CASSQVVTTFGELFF.

The chain recombines TRBV7-9 with TRBJ2-5, with TRBD2 identical over 7 bases. This CDR3 is 15 amino acids long. Germline loops: CDR1 SEHNR, CDR2 FQNEAQ (reference sequence). Trimming took 1 base from V and 7 from J; bases not matched to a gene: 9. This chain's CDR3 is CASSLVAGDPGTQYF. CDR3 DNA sequence: TGTGCCAGCAGCTTAGTGGCGGGAGACCCGGGGACCCAGTACTTC.

CDR3 residues: CASSLREQNYHNEKLFF. The CDR3 DNA reads TGTGCCAGCAGTTTACGAGAACAGAATTACCATAATGAAAAACTGTTTTTT. This chain connects TRBV28 to TRBJ1-4; D not resolved. Trimming pared 2 bases from V and 4 bases from J, leaving 17 bases between. The CDR3 has 17 amino acids. Germline values: CDR1 MDHEN, CDR2 SYDVKM.

The chain couples TRBV2 to TRBJ2-7; possibly TRBD2 for D (5 bases). There are 14 residues in the CDR3. V was pared by 3 bases and J by 2 bases, with 11 bases between. Germline V gene data show CDR1 as SNHLY and CDR2 as FYNNEI. CDR3 nucleotide sequence: TGTGCCAGCAGTGACCGGGGTAACACCTACGAGCAGTACTTC. Protein sequence: CASSDRGNTYEQYF.

V usage is TRBV5-1 and J usage is TRBJ2-1; D gene unclear. V was clipped by 4 bases and J by 2 bases, with 13 bases between them. Germline CDR1 reads SGHRS; CDR2 reads YFSETQ. The CDR3 sequence is 15 residues long. As DNA, the CDR3 is TGCGCCAGCAGCCCTGGGTATGCGGCCTACAATGAGCAGTTCTTC. This codes for CASSPGYAAYNEQFF.

This clone was detected only once. The chain links TRBV3-1 (or the pseudogene TRBV3-2) to TRBJ1-6; TRBD1 might be the D (6 bases). Trimming stripped 3 bases from V and 7 bases from J, with 10 bases between. The CDR3 has 14 residues. The germline CDR1 and CDR2 sequences are LGHDT and YNNKEL (reference sequence). This CDR3 reads CASSQSGANSPLHF. CDR3 coding DNA: TGTGCCAGCAGCCAGTCAGGGGCAAATTCACCCCTCCACTTT.

J is TRBJ2-1 and V is TRBV3-1 (or the pseudogene TRBV3-2); a possible D gene is TRBD1 (6 bases). The CDR3 sequence is 15 residues long. Trimming took 1 base from V and 7 from J, leaving 14 bases between them. CDR1 and CDR2 from the germline V gene are LGHDT and YNNKEL (reference sequence). CDR3: CASSQGRGTGNEQFF. The DNA for the CDR3 is TGTGCCAGCAGCCAAGGCAGGGGAACGGGGAATGAGCAGTTCTTC.

The rearrangement uses TRBV5-1 and TRBJ2-2, with D perhaps matching TRBD1 (5 bases). The germline V gene encodes CDR1 SGHRS and CDR2 YFSETQ. The ends were cut back, 7 bases at V and 3 bases at J, with 13 bases in the middle. The CDR3 contains 14 residues. CDR3 protein: CASRRTTYTGELFF. The CDR3 nucleotides read TGCGCCAGCCGAAGGACAACCTACACCGGGGAGCTGTTTTTT.

This chain joins TRBV7-3 and TRBJ1-3, with unresolved D. The CDR3 runs 15 residues. CDR1 and CDR2 from the germline V gene are SGHTA and FQGTGA. The V end was cut by 5 bases, the J end by 4 bases, with 15 bases between. The CDR3 loop reads CASSLSPGPGNTIYF. The CDR3 region has the DNA TGTGCCAGCAGCCTATCGCCAGGCCCCGGAAACACCATATATTTT.